The T cell receptor (beta chain) under discussion was sequenced for a study of blood T cell repertoires in COVID-19. About the study: From the United States, Italy and Spain came samples of acute and convalescent COVID-19.

Sequencing was performed with immunoSEQ multiplex PCR; in TCRdb, only in-frame clones are kept and a portion is missing. Of more than 95,000 clones in the sample, 89% were seen once. Trimming removed 3 bases at V and 6 bases at J, with 11 bases between. The CDR3 loop spans 13 amino acids. The rearrangement uses TRBV12-3 or TRBV12-4 and TRBJ1-1; D unclear. Sequenced: peripheral blood. This TCR was sampled from an older woman with acute or convalescent COVID-19. DNA for the CDR3: TGTGCCAGCAGTTTGGAGGGTAGCGCTGAAGCTTTCTTT. Protein product: CASSLEGSAEAFF.